The TCR beta chain under discussion was sequenced for a study of beta chain features in type 1 diabetes listed by TCRdb under 2018. Describing the broader study: Mean age, gender distribution, total cell number and subset yield were not different between patients and healthy donors. A total of around 110,000,000 sorted cells were examined across all samples, and RNA yield correlated strongly with the number of cells per subset. The study compared the TCRB repertoires of sorted circulating CD4+ T cell subsets in recently diagnosed type 1 diabetes patients with those in matched healthy donors. Naive and central memory subsets were obtained from all 28 donors, but regulatory and stem cell-like memory subsets were isolated from only 8 patients and roughly 8 healthy donors.

Comment on this clone: Its antigen remains undetermined. Base-call qualities are not available, and no considerably larger clone is one nucleotide away.

What the work shows at the level of the full study, not this receptor alone: At VDJ recombination sites, patients with type 1 diabetes made fewer insertions and deleted more nucleotides, a pattern implying thymic rearrangement abnormalities. The naive, central memory and regulatory TCRB repertoires appeared to resemble one another more closely among patients than among healthy donors. Type 1 diabetes patients showed a moderate but significant shortening of TCRB CDR3 length in all four CD4+ subsets. Because the HLA sub-analyses included only small numbers of individuals, any influence of HLA type on TCRB rearrangement was left unresolved. Because cDNA was sequenced instead of genomic DNA, highly expressing activated cells could be over-represented, though the groups showed no difference in activation or CD3 levels. PCR might favor shorter templates, but patient and control samples were amplified and corrected together, so any skew would affect both groups equally.

The entire isolated RNA was reverse transcribed using the High Capacity cDNA Reverse Transcription Kit, and thus expressed TCRB transcripts were sequenced. Naive, central memory and regulatory T cell samples underwent deep immunoSEQ sequencing, averaging approximately 3.3 million total reads per sample. Sorted cells were lysed in RLT buffer and RNA was extracted with DNase-treated RNeasy Micro or Mini kits, depending on cell number. To prevent cross-contamination, every cell subset was processed on its own, while patient and healthy donor samples were processed together. The immunoSEQ multiplex PCR was used to amplify TCRB sequences from cDNA, generating 87-bp fragments that spanned the CDR3 region. Amplicons were sequenced on the Illumina HiSeq platform. Per the original workflow: PCR bias was computationally corrected using synthetic template baselines, reads within Hamming distance 2 were collapsed, and singletons that could not be merged were discarded. Reads were aligned against IMGT so that V, D and J genes, CDR3 length and insertions or deletions at six rearrangement sites could be assigned. Within each subset, clonotype counts were normalized to sorted cell number, after which true diversity and Gini coefficients were computed with the tcR R package. The overlap coefficient, calculated on TCRB nucleotide sequences, was used to measure repertoire sharing. Out-of-frame TCRB sequences from naive cells were analyzed to stand in for the pre-selection repertoire. TCRdb mirrors the immuneACCESS table, restricted to in-frame sequences. Some clones are absent from its copies; in checked studies, under half trace to an unresolved V gene, and the reason for the others is unknown. That table furnishes V, J and clone size, whereas the DNA furnished D and trimming. The sample records about 450,000 clones, roughly an eighth of which are singletons. Jointly, the top ten make up roughly 0.046% of the sample.

The CDR3 covers 15 residues, taking in both the cysteine and the phenylalanine. This entry keeps only the CDR3 DNA: 45 bases, framed from base 1. As encoded in the germline V gene, CDR1 is SGDLS while CDR2 is YYNGEE. Trimming costs V 4 bases and J 4 bases, and their ends lie 17 bases apart. A single peripheral blood draw of 90 to 150 mL on average was collected from each donor into heparinised tubes. Using a panel that included CD45RO, CCR7, CD25, CD127, CD95 and CD27, naive, central memory, regulatory and stem cell-like memory CD4+ T cells were sorted on a BD FACSAria II. All sorted populations exceeded 95% purity. Right away, PBMCs were isolated by Lymphoprep density gradient centrifugation and were stained directly, with no culture step. To minimize batch effects, samples were stained and sorted in pairs, one healthy donor with one patient per experiment.

The sequence joins TRBV9 to TRBJ1-2; the best D guess is TRBD1, with 6 bases matching. The TCR originated in a woman aged 18-35 years in good health. The specimen was naive CD4+ T cells from blood. The cell subset or site label on this specimen signifies: true naive CD4+ T cells. The sequenced DNA is TGTGCCAGCAGCCGACAGGCCCGGGGGACCTATGGCTACACCTTC. It translates to CASSRQARGTYGYTF.